The source of this T cell receptor beta chain is a study of cytomegalovirus exposure and HLA in healthy donors. The wider study: Approximately 85 million unique TCRs from HLA-typed donors were held in an early data release. General study findings and limits: Reported results showed that the classifier diagnosed cytomegalovirus status with high specificity and sensitivity. A link between a missense DCLRE1C variant and TCR beta V- and J-gene trimming emerged from a later analysis.

The length of the CDR3 is 15 residues. The V end lost 4 bases, the J end lost 0 bases, and 10 bases lay between the germline ends. Per the germline V gene, CDR1 is LNHDA and CDR2 is SQIVND (reference sequence). Concerning this clone: Its antigen is as yet unknown.

PCR primers comprised 60 Vbeta and 13 Jbeta primers. In the authors' methods: Approximately 86 million unique TCR beta chains, roughly 11 million shared, were counted in a later analysis. Clones were read by immunoSEQ multiplex PCR, and TCRdb kept only the in-frame ones, dropping some. V and J calls and clone size are given by that table; D and trimming were obtained from the DNA. The table lists about 160,000 clones, about 85% of them singletons. The chain combines TRBV19 with TRBJ1-5; D unclear. The sequenced sample was PBMCs. The clonotype originates from a man aged 18 to 29 in good health and CMV-seropositive. CDR3 loop: CASSTIRGSNQPQHF. In nucleotides, the CDR3 is TGTGCCAGTAGTACGATCCGGGGTAGCAATCAGCCCCAGCATTTT.